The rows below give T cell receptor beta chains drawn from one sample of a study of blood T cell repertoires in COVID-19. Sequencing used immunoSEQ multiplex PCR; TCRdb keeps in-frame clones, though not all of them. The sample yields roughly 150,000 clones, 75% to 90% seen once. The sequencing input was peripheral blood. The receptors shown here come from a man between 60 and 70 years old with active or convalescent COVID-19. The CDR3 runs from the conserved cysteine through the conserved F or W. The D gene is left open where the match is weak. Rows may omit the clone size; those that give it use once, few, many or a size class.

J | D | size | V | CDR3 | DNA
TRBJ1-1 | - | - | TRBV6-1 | CASSEARGFTEAFF | TGTGCCAGCAGTGAAGCGCGGGGGTTCACTGAAGCTTTCTTT
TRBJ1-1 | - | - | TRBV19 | CASSESGRREAFF | TGTGCCAGTAGTGAGTCGGGTCGTCGGGAAGCTTTCTTT
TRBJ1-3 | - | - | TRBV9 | CASSEAATLGNTIYF | TGTGCCAGCAGTGAGGCCGCGACCCTTGGAAACACCATATATTTT
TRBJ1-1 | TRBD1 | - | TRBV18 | CASSPGQGNRNTEAFF | TGTGCCAGCTCACCGGGACAGGGCAACAGGAACACTGAAGCTTTCTTT
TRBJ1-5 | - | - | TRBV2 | CASTGGRENQPQHF | TGTGCCAGCACCGGCGGGAGGGAGAATCAGCCCCAGCATTTT
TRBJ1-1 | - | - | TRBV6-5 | CASSRTVNTEAFF | TGTGCCAGCAGCCGGACAGTGAACACTGAAGCTTTCTTT
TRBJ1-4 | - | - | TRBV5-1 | CASSLSSGETNEKLFF | TGCGCCAGCAGCTTGAGCTCAGGGGAAACTAATGAAAAACTGTTTTTT
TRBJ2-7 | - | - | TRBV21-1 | CASPLLAGGFYEQYF | TGTGCCAGCCCGCTCCTAGCGGGAGGTTTCTACGAGCAGTACTTC
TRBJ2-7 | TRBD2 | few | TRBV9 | CASSVGAGGIYEQYF | TGTGCCAGCAGCGTCGGAGCGGGGGGGATTTACGAGCAGTACTTC
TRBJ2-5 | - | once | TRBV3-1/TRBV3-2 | CASSQGGKTQYF | TGTGCCAGCAGCCAAGGCGGAAAGACCCAGTACTTC
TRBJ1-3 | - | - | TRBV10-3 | CAISGTLGNTIYF | TGTGCCATCAGCGGGACATTAGGAAACACCATATATTTT
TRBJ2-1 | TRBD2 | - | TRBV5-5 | CASSLGAGGAWNEQFF | TGTGCCAGCAGCTTGGGAGCCGGGGGGGCGTGGAATGAGCAGTTCTTC
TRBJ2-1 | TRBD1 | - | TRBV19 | CASSSFGGTGSYNEQFF | TGTGCCAGTAGTTCCTTCGGAGGGACAGGGAGCTACAATGAGCAGTTCTTC
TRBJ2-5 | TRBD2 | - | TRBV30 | CAWSLTGLEPSYF | TGTGCCTGGAGCCTAACGGGACTAGAGCCCTCATACTTC
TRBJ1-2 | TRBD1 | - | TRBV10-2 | CASSETGQGYGYTF | TGCGCCAGCAGTGAAACGGGACAGGGGTATGGCTACACCTTC
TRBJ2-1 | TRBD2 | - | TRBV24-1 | CATGTSGGGDEQFF | TGTGCCACCGGAACTAGCGGGGGTGGGGATGAGCAGTTCTTC
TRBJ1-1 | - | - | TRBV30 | CAWSVNTEAFF | TGTGCCTGGAGCGTGAACACTGAAGCTTTCTTT
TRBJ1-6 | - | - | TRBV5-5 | CASSLRQINSPLHF | TGTGCCAGCAGCTTACGACAGATTAATTCACCCCTCCACTTT
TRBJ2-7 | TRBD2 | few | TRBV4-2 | CASSQMWGTSGIYEQYF | TGTGCCAGCAGCCAAATGTGGGGGACTAGCGGGATCTACGAGCAGTACTTC
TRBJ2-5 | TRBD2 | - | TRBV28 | CASSSRASGIETQYF | TGTGCCAGCAGTTCCCGGGCTAGCGGGATTGAGACCCAGTACTTC
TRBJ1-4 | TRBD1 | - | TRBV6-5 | CASSSGDSLGEKLFF | TGTGCCAGCAGCTCTGGGGACAGTCTCGGGGAAAAACTGTTTTTT
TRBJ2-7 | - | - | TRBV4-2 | CASSQGTESYEQYF | TGTGCCAGCAGCCAAGGGACAGAATCCTACGAGCAGTACTTC
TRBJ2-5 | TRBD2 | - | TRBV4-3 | CASSQDLGTSGRTQYF | TGCGCCAGCAGCCAAGATCTTGGGACTAGCGGCCGAACCCAGTACTTC
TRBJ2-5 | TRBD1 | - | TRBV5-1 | CASSRDRGETQYF | TGCGCCAGCAGTAGGGACAGAGGGGAGACCCAGTACTTC
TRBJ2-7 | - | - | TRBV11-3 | CASSLGTVAEQYF | TGTGCCAGCAGCTTAGGGACAGTTGCCGAGCAGTACTTC
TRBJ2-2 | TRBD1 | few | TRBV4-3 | CASSQAGTGGGTGELFF | TGCGCCAGCAGCCAGGCTGGGACAGGGGGAGGAACCGGGGAGCTGTTTTTT
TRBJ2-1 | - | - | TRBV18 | CASSPPSRDSPYNEQFF | TGTGCCAGCTCACCACCGAGCCGGGACTCTCCCTACAATGAGCAGTTCTTC
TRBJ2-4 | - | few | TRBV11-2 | CASTRLAKNIQYF | TGTGCCAGCACCCGGTTGGCCAAAAACATTCAGTACTTC
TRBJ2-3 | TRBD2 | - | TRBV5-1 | CASSLREGTDTQYF | TGCGCCAGCAGCTTACGGGAGGGCACAGATACGCAGTATTTT
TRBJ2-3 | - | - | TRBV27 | CASRAGYTDTQYF | TGTGCCAGCAGGGCGGGGTACACAGATACGCAGTATTTT
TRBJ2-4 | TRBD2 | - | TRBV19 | CATRPAGGVLAKNIQYF | TGTGCCACCAGGCCGGCGGGAGGGGTTCTAGCCAAAAACATTCAGTACTTC
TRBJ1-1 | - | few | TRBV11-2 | CASRWSGTEAFF | TGTGCCAGCAGATGGAGTGGGACTGAAGCTTTCTTT
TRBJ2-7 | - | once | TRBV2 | CASPGRGRSYEQYF | TGTGCCAGCCCCGGGCGAGGGCGATCCTACGAGCAGTACTTC
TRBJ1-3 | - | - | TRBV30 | CASLAGPGNTIYF | TGTGCCTCCCTAGCGGGGCCTGGAAACACCATATATTTT
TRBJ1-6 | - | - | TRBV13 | CASGRVNSPLHF | TGTGCCAGCGGGAGGGTCAATTCACCCCTCCACTTT
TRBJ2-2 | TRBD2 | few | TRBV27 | CASSETGTSPGELFF | TGTGCCAGCAGTGAGACCGGGACTAGTCCCGGGGAGCTGTTTTTT
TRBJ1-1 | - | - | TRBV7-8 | CASSLDRRVAEAFF | TGTGCCAGCAGCTTAGATCGTCGGGTAGCTGAAGCTTTCTTT
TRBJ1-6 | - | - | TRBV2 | CASRKSTGPRSPLHF | TGTGCCAGCAGAAAATCGACAGGTCCCCGTTCACCCCTCCACTTT
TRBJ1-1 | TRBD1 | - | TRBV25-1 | CASSAQGARNTEAFF | TGTGCCAGCAGTGCGCAGGGGGCGCGGAACACTGAAGCTTTCTTT
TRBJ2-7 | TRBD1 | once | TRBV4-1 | CASSQERQGASEQYF | TGCGCCAGCAGCCAAGAGAGACAGGGGGCCTCCGAGCAGTACTTC
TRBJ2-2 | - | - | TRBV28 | CASGGLSTGELFF | TGTGCCAGCGGGGGACTGAGCACCGGGGAGCTGTTTTTT
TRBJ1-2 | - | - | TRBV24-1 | CATSGAGTLSYGYTF | TGTGCCACCAGTGGGGCCGGGACTCTGAGCTATGGCTACACCTTC
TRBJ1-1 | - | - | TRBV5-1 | CASSITGSVNTEAFF | TGCGCCAGCAGCATCACAGGGTCGGTGAACACTGAAGCTTTCTTT
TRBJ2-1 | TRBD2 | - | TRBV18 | CASSRDGLAGGTEQFF | TGTGCCAGCTCACGGGATGGACTAGCGGGGGGGACTGAGCAGTTCTTC
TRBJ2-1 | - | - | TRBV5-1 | CASSSGQSYNEQFF | TGCGCCAGCAGCTCTGGACAGTCCTACAATGAGCAGTTCTTC
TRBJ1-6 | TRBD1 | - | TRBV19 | CASNPGTDRSPLHF | TGTGCCAGTAATCCCGGGACAGATCGTTCACCCCTCCACTTT
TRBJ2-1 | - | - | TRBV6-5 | CASSYGLASSYNEQFF | TGTGCCAGCAGTTACGGACTTGCCAGCTCCTACAATGAGCAGTTCTTC
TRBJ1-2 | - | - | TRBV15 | CATSRERGSLAYGYTF | TGTGCCACCAGCAGAGAGAGGGGGAGCCTCGCCTATGGCTACACCTTC
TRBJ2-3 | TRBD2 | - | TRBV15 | CATGGEGSLTDTQYF | TGTGCCACCGGGGGGGAGGGGAGCCTCACAGATACGCAGTATTTT
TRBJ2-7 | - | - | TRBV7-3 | CASSKPSHDGYEQYF | TGTGCCAGCAGCAAGCCCTCCCACGATGGCTACGAGCAGTACTTC
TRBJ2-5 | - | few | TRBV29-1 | CSVENPTGTLQETQYF | TGCAGCGTCGAGAACCCGACCGGGACACTCCAAGAGACCCAGTACTTC
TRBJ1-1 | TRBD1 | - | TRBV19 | CASSKKTGPLEAFF | TGTGCCAGTAGTAAGAAGACAGGGCCACTGGAAGCTTTCTTT
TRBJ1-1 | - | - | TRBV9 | CASSEITVNTEAFF | TGTGCCAGCAGCGAAATTACAGTAAACACTGAAGCTTTCTTT
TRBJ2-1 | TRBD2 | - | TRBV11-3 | CASSHSGTSGAEQFF | TGTGCCAGCAGCCACTCCGGGACTAGCGGGGCCGAGCAGTTCTTC
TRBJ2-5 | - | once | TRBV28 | CASLDYLQETQYF | TGTGCCAGCCTGGACTATCTCCAAGAGACCCAGTACTTC
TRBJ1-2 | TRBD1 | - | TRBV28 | CASSAPDRVLTYGYTF | TGTGCCAGCAGCGCCCCAGACAGGGTTCTAACATATGGCTACACCTTC
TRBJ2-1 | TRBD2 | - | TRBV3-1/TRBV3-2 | CASSRTSGLYNEQFF | TGTGCCAGCAGCCGGACTAGCGGTCTCTACAATGAGCAGTTCTTC